Listed below are T cell receptor beta chains from one sample, sequenced in a study of human T cells and chemical hapten exposure. TCRdb independently ran MiXCR on the RACE reads; one entry per CDR3 protein. This sample yields fewer than 90,000 distinct CDR3 sequences, of which less than 8.5% are seen a single time; approximately 1.2% belongs to the top ten. This sample comprised whole blood, obtained in connection with sensitization to the hapten diphenylcyclopropenone (DPC). The receptors shown here come from a woman in her twenties or thirties with alopecia areata. Some clones in this sample may be carry-over from other donors' samples. CDR3s include the opening cysteine and the closing phenylalanine or tryptophan. The D gene is left open where the match is weak. Clone sizes are given selectively: once, few, many, or a class where the clone is expanded.

V,size,J,D,DNA,CDR3
TRBV4-1,many,TRBJ1-4,.,TGCGCCAGCAGCCAAGATTTTGGAGGGGATGCAACTAATGAAAAACTGTTTTTT,CASSQDFGGDATNEKLFF
TRBV5-1,many,TRBJ2-3,.,TGCGCCAGCAGCTTGGGCCAGGACCGCACAGATACGCAGTATTTT,CASSLGQDRTDTQYF
TRBV2,.,TRBJ1-6,.,TGTGCCAGCAGGGAGAGCTCCTATAATTCACCCCTCAACTTT,CASRESSYNSPLNF
TRBV20-1,many,TRBJ1-1,.,TGCAGTGCTAAACAATCCGGAGGGACTGAAGCTTTCTTT,CSAKQSGGTEAFF
TRBV2,many,TRBJ2-2,.,TGTGCCAGCAGTACCAAAACCAACACCGGGGAGCTGTTTTTT,CASSTKTNTGELFF
TRBV19,few,TRBJ1-5,TRBD1,TGTGCCAGTAGTACAACGACAGGGCATCAGCCCCAGCATTTT,CASSTTTGHQPQHF
TRBV30,many,TRBJ1-1,.,TGTGCCTGGAGTCCGACAGAGAACACTGAAGCTTTCTTT,CAWSPTENTEAFF
TRBV21-1,.,TRBJ1-5,.,TGTGCCAGCAGCAAAATGGGCTGTGGGAATCAGCCCCAGCATTTT,CASSKMGCGNQPQHF
TRBV29-1,.,TRBJ1-1,.,TGCAGCGTTTATGGGGGTAAGAACACTGAAGCTTTCTTT,CSVYGGKNTEAFF
TRBV12-3/TRBV12-4,many,TRBJ2-7,TRBD1,TGTGCCAGCAGTCCGGGACAGGGGGTCGTACAGTACTTC,CASSPGQGVVQYF
TRBV7-9,few,TRBJ2-2,TRBD2,TGTGCCAGCAGCCACGCCGGGGGGGCCTCAGTCGGGGAGCTGTTTTTT,CASSHAGGASVGELFF
TRBV5-5,few,TRBJ2-7,.,TGTGCCAGCAGCTTGGGCGGGTCAATGAACGAGCAGTACTTC,CASSLGGSMNEQYF
TRBV12-3/TRBV12-4,few,TRBJ1-5,.,TGTGCCAGCAGCCTCCACACCGGGGGCGAGCCCCAGCATTTT,CASSLHTGGEPQHF
TRBV20-1,many,TRBJ1-6,.,TGCAGTGCTAGAGATCAGGACACCCCGAGCTCCTATAATTCACCCCTCCACTTT,CSARDQDTPSSYNSPLHF
TRBV19,.,TRBJ1-4,.,TGTGCCAGTAGTCCCCGGTCCTTAACTTCAACTAATGAAAAACTGTTTTTT,CASSPRSLTSTNEKLFF
TRBV21-1,many,TRBJ2-7,.,TGTGCCAGCAGCAAAGTATGGGGGCACCGCTTGAGGGGACTCTACGAGCAGTACTTC,CASSKVWGHRLRGLYEQYF
TRBV2,many,TRBJ1-1,TRBD1,TGTGCCAGCGGCGGGACAGGGGGCAGTGAAGCTTTCTTT,CASGGTGGSEAFF
TRBV30,.,TRBJ1-5,.,TGTGCCTGGAGTAGAGGGTTCGTGGATCAGCCCCAGCATTTT,CAWSRGFVDQPQHF
TRBV30,.,TRBJ2-5,.,TGTGCCTGGAGTATTAAAGAGACCCAGTACTTC,CAWSIKETQYF
TRBV12-3/TRBV12-4,.,TRBJ2-7,.,TGTGCCAGCAGCAGGATAGGGGGACACCGCGAGCAGTACTTC,CASSRIGGHREQYF
TRBV20-1,.,TRBJ1-1,TRBD1,TGCAGTGCTGGCAGCCCGGGACAGGGGGGCCACACTGAAGCTTTCTTT,CSAGSPGQGGHTEAFF
TRBV10-3,few,TRBJ2-1,TRBD2,TGTGCCATCCGCCCCTCCCGGACTAGCGTCTACAATGAGCAGTTCTTC,CAIRPSRTSVYNEQFF
TRBV3-1,.,TRBJ1-2,.,TGTGCCAGCAGCCAGGGCAGGTTCGGCTATGGCTACACCTTC,CASSQGRFGYGYTF
TRBV6-1,few,TRBJ1-5,.,TGTGCCAGCAGCCGGGGGAGGGCTGACAATCAGCCCCAGCATTTT,CASSRGRADNQPQHF
TRBV5-1,many,TRBJ2-7,TRBD1,TGCGCCAGCAGCTTGGAACAGGGGGTATACGAGCAGTACTTC,CASSLEQGVYEQYF
TRBV12-3/TRBV12-4,few,TRBJ2-3,TRBD2,TGTGCCAGCAGTCTCGGACTAGCGGGGGGGCAAGATACGCAGTATTTT,CASSLGLAGGQDTQYF
TRBV6-6,many,TRBJ2-5,.,TGTGCCAGCAGTTACTCGCCCCGGACAGGGAGGGGTGAGCAAGAGACCCAGTACTTC,CASSYSPRTGRGEQETQYF
TRBV12-3/TRBV12-4,few,TRBJ1-5,.,TGTGCCAGCAGTAAAATGAGTTACCGTCAGCCCCAGCATTTT,CASSKMSYRQPQHF
TRBV6-5,many,TRBJ1-1,.,TGTGCCAGCAGTTACTTAAGGAACAGGGCGAACACTGAAGCTTTCTTT,CASSYLRNRANTEAFF
TRBV6-1,many,TRBJ1-1,.,TGTGCCAGCAGCACGGGGCGGGGAGGTCCCACTGAAGCTTTCTTT,CASSTGRGGPTEAFF
TRBV6-5,few,TRBJ1-6,.,TGTGCCAGCAGCTGGATTGGGGGTTCACCCCTCCACTTT,CASSWIGGSPLHF
TRBV28,.,TRBJ2-1,TRBD1,TGTGCCAGCAGTCCCAGGGGGACAGGGGGAGTGAATGAGCAGTTCTTC,CASSPRGTGGVNEQFF
TRBV12-3/TRBV12-4,many,TRBJ1-1,.,TGTGCCAGCAGGGCCTTGAGCACTGAAGCTTTCTTT,CASRALSTEAFF
TRBV15,.,TRBJ1-5,.,TGTGCCACCAGCAGAGATAGGCGGGGGGCTAGCAATCAGCCCCAGCATTTT,CATSRDRRGASNQPQHF
TRBV20-1,many,TRBJ2-3,TRBD2,TGCAGTGCAACGCCCCCTAGCGGGGGGAACACAGATACGCAGTATTTT,CSATPPSGGNTDTQYF
TRBV11-3,many,TRBJ2-2,TRBD1,TGTGCCAGCAGCCCTTCGACAGGGGCGAACACCGGGGAGCTGTTTTTT,CASSPSTGANTGELFF
TRBV12-3/TRBV12-4,few,TRBJ2-3,TRBD1,TGTGCCAGCAGTTTCCTGCAGGGGGAAGGGGATACGCAGTATTTT,CASSFLQGEGDTQYF
TRBV10-3,few,TRBJ1-6,TRBD1,TGTGCCATCAGTGCTAGGGACAGGAATTCACCCCTCCACTTT,CAISARDRNSPLHF
TRBV3-1,.,TRBJ2-1,TRBD2,TGTGCCAGCAGCCCCTCTATAGCGGGTCTCAATGAGCAGTTCTTC,CASSPSIAGLNEQFF
TRBV6-4,many,TRBJ2-3,.,TGTGCCAGCAGTGATCAACCCGAGACACCCACAGATACGCAGTATTTT,CASSDQPETPTDTQYF
TRBV30,many,TRBJ2-7,.,TGTGCCTGGAGTCGTACATGGGAGGCCGAGCAGTACTTC,CAWSRTWEAEQYF
TRBV30,many,TRBJ1-1,.,TGTGCCCGAGAGGCAGGTACTTACACTGAAGCTTTCTTT,CAREAGTYTEAFF
TRBV7-9,many,TRBJ2-5,.,TGTGCCAGCAGCCCCTGGGAAAAAGAGACCCAGTACTTC,CASSPWEKETQYF
TRBV5-1,many,TRBJ2-6,TRBD1,TGCGCCAGCCTCGGGGGACAGGGTTCTGGGGCCAACGTCCTGACTTTC,CASLGGQGSGANVLTF